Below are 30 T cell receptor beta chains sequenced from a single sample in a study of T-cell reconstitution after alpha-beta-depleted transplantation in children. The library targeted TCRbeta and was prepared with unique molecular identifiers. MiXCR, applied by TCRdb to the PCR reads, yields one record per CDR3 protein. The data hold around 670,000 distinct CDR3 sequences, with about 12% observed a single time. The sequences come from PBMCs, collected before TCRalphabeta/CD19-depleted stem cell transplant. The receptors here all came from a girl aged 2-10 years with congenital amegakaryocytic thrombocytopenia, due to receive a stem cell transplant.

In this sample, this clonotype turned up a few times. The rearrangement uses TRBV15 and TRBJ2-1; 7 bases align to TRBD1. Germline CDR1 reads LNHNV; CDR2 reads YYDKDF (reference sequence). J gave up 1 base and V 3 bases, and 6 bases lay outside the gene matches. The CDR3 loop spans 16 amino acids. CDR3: CATSSQAGGSYNEQFF. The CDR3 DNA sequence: TGTGCCACCAGCAGCCAGGCAGGGGGTTCCTACAATGAGCAGTTCTTC.

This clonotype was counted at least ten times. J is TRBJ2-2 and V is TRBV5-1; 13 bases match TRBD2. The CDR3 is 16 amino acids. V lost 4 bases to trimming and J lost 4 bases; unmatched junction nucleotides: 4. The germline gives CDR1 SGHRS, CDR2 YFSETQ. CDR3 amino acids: CASSPGLAGATGELFF. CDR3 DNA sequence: TGCGCCAGCAGCCCAGGACTAGCGGGAGCCACCGGGGAGCTGTTTTTT.

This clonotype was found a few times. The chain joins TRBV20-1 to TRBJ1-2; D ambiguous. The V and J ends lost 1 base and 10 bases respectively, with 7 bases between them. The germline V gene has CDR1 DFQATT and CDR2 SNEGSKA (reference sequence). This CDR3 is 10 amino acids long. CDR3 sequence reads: CSARGDVYTF. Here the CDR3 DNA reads TGCAGTGCTAGAGGAGATGTCTACACCTTC.

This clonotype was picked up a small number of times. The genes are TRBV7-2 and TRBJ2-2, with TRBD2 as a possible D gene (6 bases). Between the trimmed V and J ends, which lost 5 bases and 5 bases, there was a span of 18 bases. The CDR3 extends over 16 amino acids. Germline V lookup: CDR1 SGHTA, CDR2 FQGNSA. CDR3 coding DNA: TGTGCCAGCAGCAATGGGGCGGGATGGGAGACCGGGGAGCTGTTTTTT. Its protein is CASSNGAGWETGELFF.

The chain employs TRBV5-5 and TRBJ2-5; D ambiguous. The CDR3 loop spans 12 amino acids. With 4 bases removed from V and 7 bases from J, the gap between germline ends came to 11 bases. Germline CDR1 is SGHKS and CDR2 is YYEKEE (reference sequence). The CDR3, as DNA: TGTGCCAGCAGCCCTATTCCAGTGACCCAGTACTTC. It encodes CASSPIPVTQYF.

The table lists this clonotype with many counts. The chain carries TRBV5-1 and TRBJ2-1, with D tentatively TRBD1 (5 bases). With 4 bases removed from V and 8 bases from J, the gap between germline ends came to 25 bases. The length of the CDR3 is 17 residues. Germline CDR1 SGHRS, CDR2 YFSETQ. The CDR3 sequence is CASSVPVNQGSPHEQFF. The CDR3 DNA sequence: TGCGCCAGCAGCGTGCCAGTGAACCAGGGTTCTCCCCATGAGCAGTTCTTC.

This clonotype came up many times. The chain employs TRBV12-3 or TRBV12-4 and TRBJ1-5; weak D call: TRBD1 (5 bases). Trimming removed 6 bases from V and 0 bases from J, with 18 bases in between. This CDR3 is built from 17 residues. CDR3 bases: TGTGCCAGCAGCCTGGAGGGGCACGCAGGTAGCAATCAGCCCCAGCATTTT. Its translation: CASSLEGHAGSNQPQHF.

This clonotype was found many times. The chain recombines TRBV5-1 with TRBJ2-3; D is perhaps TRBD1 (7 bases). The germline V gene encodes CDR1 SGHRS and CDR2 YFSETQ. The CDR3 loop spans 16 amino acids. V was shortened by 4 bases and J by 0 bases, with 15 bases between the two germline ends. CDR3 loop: CASSLLGGGSTDTQYF. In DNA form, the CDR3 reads TGCGCCAGCAGCCTGTTAGGAGGGGGCAGCACAGATACGCAGTATTTT.

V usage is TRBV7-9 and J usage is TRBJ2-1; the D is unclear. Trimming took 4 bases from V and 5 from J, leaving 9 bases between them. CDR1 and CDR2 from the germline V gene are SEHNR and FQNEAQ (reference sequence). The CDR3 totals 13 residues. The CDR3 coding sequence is TGTGCCAGCAGCTCCGTCGGCGACAATGAGCAGTTCTTC. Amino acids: CASSSVGDNEQFF.

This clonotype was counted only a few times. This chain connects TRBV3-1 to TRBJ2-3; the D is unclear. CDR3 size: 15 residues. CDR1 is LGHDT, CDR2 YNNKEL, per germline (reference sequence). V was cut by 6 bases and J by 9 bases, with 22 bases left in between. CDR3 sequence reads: CASRKTTVGDSTQYF. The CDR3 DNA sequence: TGTGCCAGCAGAAAAACGACGGTAGGAGATTCGACGCAGTATTTT.

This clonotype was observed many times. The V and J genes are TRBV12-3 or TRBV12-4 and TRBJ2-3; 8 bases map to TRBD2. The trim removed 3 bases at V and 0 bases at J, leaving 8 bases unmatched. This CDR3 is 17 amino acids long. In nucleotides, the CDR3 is TGTGCCAGCAGTTTTTCGACTAGCGTCCCGAGCACAGATACGCAGTATTTT. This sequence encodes CASSFSTSVPSTDTQYF.

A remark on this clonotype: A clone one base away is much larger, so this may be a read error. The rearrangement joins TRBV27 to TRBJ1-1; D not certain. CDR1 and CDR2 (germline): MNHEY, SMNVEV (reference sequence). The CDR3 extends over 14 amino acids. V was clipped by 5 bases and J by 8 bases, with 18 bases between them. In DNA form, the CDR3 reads TGTGCCAGCAGTCTTTCCGCTAGTACTATCGAAGCTTTCTTT. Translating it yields CASSLSASTIEAFF.

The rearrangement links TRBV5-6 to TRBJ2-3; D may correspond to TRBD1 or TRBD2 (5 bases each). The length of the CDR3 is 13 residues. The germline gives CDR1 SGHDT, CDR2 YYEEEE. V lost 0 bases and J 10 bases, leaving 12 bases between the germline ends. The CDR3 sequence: CASSLEPLGAQYF. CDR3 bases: TGTGCCAGCAGCTTGGAGCCCTTGGGGGCGCAGTATTTT. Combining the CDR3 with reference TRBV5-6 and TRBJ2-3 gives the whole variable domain DAGVTQSPTHLIKTRGQQVTLRCSPKSGHDTVSWYQQALGQGPQFIFQYYEEEERQRGNFPDRFSGHQFPNYSSELNVNALLLGDSALYLCASSLEPLGAQYFGPGTRLTVL.

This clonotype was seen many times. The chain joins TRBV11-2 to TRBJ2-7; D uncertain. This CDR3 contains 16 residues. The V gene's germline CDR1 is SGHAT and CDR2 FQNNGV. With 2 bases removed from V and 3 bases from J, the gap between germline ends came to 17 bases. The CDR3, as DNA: TGTGCCAGCAGCTTATGGATCATGGGTGAGCTCTACGAGCAGTACTTC. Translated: CASSLWIMGELYEQYF.

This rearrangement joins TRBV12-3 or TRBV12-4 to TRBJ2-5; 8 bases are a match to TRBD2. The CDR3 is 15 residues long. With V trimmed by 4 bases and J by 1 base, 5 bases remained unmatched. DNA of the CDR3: TGTGCCAGCAGTTCACTCACTAGCGGCCAAGAGACCCAGTACTTC. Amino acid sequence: CASSSLTSGQETQYF.

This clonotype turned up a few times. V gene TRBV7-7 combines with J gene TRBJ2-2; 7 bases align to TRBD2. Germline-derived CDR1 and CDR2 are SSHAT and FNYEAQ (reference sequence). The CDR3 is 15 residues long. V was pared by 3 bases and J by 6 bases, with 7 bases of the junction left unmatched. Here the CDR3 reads CASSFGGTLAGELFF. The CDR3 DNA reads TGTGCCAGCAGCTTCGGGGGGACCCTGGCCGGGGAGCTGTTTTTT.

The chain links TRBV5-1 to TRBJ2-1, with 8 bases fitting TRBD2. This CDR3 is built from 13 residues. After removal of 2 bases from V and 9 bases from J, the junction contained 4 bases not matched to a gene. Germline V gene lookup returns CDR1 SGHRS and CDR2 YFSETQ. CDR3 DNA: TGCGCCAGCAGCTTTTTGAGCGGGAGTGAGCAGTTCTTC. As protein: CASSFLSGSEQFF.

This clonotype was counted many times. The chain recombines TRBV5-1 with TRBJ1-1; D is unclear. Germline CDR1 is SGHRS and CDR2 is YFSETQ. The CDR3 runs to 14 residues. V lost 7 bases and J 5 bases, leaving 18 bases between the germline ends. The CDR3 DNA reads TGCGCCAGCCACCCCTGGTTAGTCGGGACTGAAGCTTTCTTT. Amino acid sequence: CASHPWLVGTEAFF.

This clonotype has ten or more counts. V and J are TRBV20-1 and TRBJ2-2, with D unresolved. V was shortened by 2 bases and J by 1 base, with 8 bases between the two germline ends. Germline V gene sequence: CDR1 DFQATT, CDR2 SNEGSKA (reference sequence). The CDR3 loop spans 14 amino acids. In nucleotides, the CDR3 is TGCAGTGCTAGATACCACGAGAACACCGGGGAGCTGTTTTTT. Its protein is CSARYHENTGELFF.

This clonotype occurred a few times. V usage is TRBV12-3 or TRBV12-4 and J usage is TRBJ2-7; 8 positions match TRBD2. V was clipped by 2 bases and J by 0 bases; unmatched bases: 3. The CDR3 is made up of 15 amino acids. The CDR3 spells CASSLYTSGSYEQYF. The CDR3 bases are TGTGCCAGCAGTTTATATACTAGCGGCTCCTACGAGCAGTACTTC.

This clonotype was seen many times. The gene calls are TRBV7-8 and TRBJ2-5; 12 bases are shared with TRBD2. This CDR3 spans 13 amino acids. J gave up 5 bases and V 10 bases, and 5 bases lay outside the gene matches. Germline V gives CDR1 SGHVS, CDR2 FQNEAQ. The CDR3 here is CATGLAGKETQYF. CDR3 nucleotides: TGTGCCACCGGACTAGCGGGAAAGGAGACCCAGTACTTC. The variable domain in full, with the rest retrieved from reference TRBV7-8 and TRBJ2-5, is GAGVSQSPRYKVAKRGQDVALRCDPISGHVSLFWYQQALGQGPEFLTYFQNEAQLDKSGLPSDRFFAERPEGSVSTLKIQRTQQEDSAVYLCATGLAGKETQYFGPGTRLLVL.

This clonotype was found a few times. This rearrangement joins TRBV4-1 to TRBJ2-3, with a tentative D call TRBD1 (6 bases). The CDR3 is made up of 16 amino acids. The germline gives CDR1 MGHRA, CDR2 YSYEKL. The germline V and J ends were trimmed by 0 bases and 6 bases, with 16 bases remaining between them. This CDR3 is CASSQDGRGIPDTQYF. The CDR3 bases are TGCGCCAGCAGCCAAGATGGCAGGGGCATTCCGGATACGCAGTATTTT.

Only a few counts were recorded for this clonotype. The CDR3 DNA is TGCGCCAGCATCCTAGCGGGAGATTTGTTGGAGACCCAGTACTTC. Its translation is CASILAGDLLETQYF. V gene TRBV5-1 combines with J gene TRBJ2-5; 10 bases are shared with TRBD2. CDR3 length: 15 residues. CDR1 and CDR2 (germline): SGHRS, YFSETQ. J gave up 5 bases and V 6 bases, and 10 bases lay outside the gene matches.

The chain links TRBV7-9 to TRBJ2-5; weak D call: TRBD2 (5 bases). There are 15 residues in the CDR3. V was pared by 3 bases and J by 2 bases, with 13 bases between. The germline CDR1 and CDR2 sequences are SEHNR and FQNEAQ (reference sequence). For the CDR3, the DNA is TGTGCCAGCAGCTTGGGGAGAAGAAGGCAAGAGACCCAGTACTTC. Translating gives CASSLGRRRQETQYF.

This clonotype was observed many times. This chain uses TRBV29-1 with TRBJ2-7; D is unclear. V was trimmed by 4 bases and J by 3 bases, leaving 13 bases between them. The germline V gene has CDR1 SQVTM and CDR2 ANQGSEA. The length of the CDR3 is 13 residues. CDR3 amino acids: CSVANTASYEQYF. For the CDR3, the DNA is TGCAGCGTTGCAAACACCGCCAGCTACGAGCAGTACTTC.

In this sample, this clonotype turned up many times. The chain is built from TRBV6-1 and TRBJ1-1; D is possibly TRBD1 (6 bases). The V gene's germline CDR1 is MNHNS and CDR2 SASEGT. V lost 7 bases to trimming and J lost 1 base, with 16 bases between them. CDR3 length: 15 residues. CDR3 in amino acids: CASITFFRGNTEAFF. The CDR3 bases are TGTGCCAGCATCACCTTCTTCAGGGGGAACACTGAAGCTTTCTTT.

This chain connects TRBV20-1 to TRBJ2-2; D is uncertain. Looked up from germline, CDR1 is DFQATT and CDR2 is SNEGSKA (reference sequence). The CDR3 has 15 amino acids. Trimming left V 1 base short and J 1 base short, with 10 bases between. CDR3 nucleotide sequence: TGCAGTGCTAGAGGGGTGGAGATGAACACCGGGGAGCTGTTTTTT. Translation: CSARGVEMNTGELFF.

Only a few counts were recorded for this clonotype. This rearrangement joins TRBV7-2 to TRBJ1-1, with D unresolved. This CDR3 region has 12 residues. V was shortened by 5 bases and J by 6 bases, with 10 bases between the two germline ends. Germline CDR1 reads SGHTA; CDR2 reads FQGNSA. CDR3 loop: CASSLPGAEAFF. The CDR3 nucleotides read TGTGCCAGCAGCCTCCCCGGGGCTGAAGCTTTCTTT.

The CDR3 DNA sequence: TGCGCCAGCAGAGGGGAGGACTCCTACAATGAGCAGTTCTTC. This encodes CASRGEDSYNEQFF. J is TRBJ2-1 and V is TRBV5-1; perhaps TRBD2 as D (6 bases). The germline gives CDR1 SGHRS, CDR2 YFSETQ. The CDR3 is made up of 14 amino acids. Between the trimmed V and J ends, which lost 5 bases and 0 bases, there was a span of 9 bases.

CDR3: CSVQNLMRETQYF. The CDR3 DNA is TGCAGCGTCCAGAATCTTATGCGGGAGACCCAGTACTTC. V is TRBV29-1 and J is TRBJ2-5; D remains unclear. The V gene's germline CDR1 is SQVTM and CDR2 ANQGSEA. The V end lost 6 bases, the J end lost 5 bases, and 16 bases lay between the germline ends. There are 13 residues in the CDR3.